The 4 T cell receptor beta chains below were found in one sample sequenced in a study of blood T cell repertoires in COVID-19. Sequenced by immunoSEQ multiplex PCR; TCRdb stores in-frame clones only, minus some. The data hold about 120,000 clones, with 80% to 90% observed a single time. The sample comprised peripheral blood. These TCRs come from a man aged 70 or older who had recovered from COVID-19.

This clone has just a few counts. This rearrangement joins TRBV7-7 to TRBJ2-3; no clear D. Germline assignment: CDR1 SSHAT and CDR2 FNYEAQ (reference sequence). The CDR3 runs to 19 residues. The V and J ends lost 6 bases and 2 bases respectively, with 27 bases between them. In DNA, the CDR3 is TGTGCCAGCAGTCGCCCCAGGTTAGAATCCGAAATTTACACAGATACGCAGTATTTT. This translates into CASSRPRLESEIYTDTQYF.

The chain couples TRBV29-1 to TRBJ1-1; D gene unclear. With 6 bases removed from V and 1 base from J, the gap between germline ends came to 15 bases. There are 14 residues in the CDR3. CDR1 and CDR2 (germline): SQVTM, ANQGSEA. In DNA form, the CDR3 reads TGCAGCGTCCTCGGCCTAACGGGGAACACTGAAGCTTTCTTT. It codes for CSVLGLTGNTEAFF.

This clone has only one observation. CDR3 residues: CASGGQGNEKLFF. The DNA for the CDR3 is TGTGCCAGCGGAGGACAGGGAAATGAAAAACTGTTTTTT. V is TRBV2 and J is TRBJ1-4; 8 bases are a match to TRBD1. The CDR3 consists of 13 residues. Germline-derived CDR1 and CDR2 are SNHLY and FYNNEI. V lost 8 bases, J lost 5 bases, and 4 bases stayed unmatched.

V is TRBV4-2 and J is TRBJ2-7; D might be TRBD2 (6 bases). The ends were cut back, 0 bases at V and 7 bases at J, with 13 bases in the middle. The CDR3 is 14 residues long. CDR1 is LGHNA, CDR2 YNFKEQ, per germline. The CDR3 here is CASSQDLGGTEQYF. CDR3 nucleotide sequence: TGTGCCAGCAGCCAAGACCTCGGGGGTACGGAGCAGTACTTC.